This T cell receptor (beta chain) was recorded in a study of memory CD4+ T cells and cytomegalovirus serostatus. The study, taken as a whole, reports: CD4+ memory repertoires contained 67 of 164 reported CMV TCRbeta sequences.

Study processing details: After removing out-of-frame reads, over 2 million distinct TCRbeta sequences remained. TCRdb keeps only in-frame clones here, not all; method: immunoSEQ multiplex PCR. That table gives V, J and clone size, and the DNA gave D and trimming. The sample holds 75,000 to 95,000 clones, approximately 80% seen once. Germline V gene data show CDR1 as SNHLY and CDR2 as FYNNEI. V lost 1 base, J lost 7 bases, and 4 bases stayed unmatched. The CDR3 is made up of 15 amino acids. Single viable CD3+CD4+CD8-CD45RO+ cells were sorted as the memory CD4+ T cells. In regard to this clone: Its antigen is unidentified.

The TCR was taken from an adult in good health and CMV-seronegative. This chain connects TRBV2 to TRBJ1-6; 7 bases line up with TRBD1. Material for sequencing was memory CD4+ T cells from blood. DNA for the CDR3: TGTGCCAGCAGTGAAGGGGAGGGGGCGAATTCACCCCTCCACTTT. Amino acid sequence: CASSEGEGANSPLHF.